These 7 T cell receptor beta chains were all obtained from the same sample, sequenced in a study of blood T cell repertoires in COVID-19. Repertoires were generated with immunoSEQ multiplex PCR, while TCRdb's copy carries only in-frame clones and drops some. Among tens of thousands of clones listed, roughly 70% were seen once. Sequenced input: peripheral blood. The receptors derive from a woman between 70 and 85 years old with acute or convalescent COVID-19.

This clone has only a few counts. V is TRBV18 and J is TRBJ1-2; 9 nucleotides line up with TRBD1. The CDR3 loop spans 14 amino acids. Germline assignment: CDR1 KGHSH and CDR2 LQKENI. V lost 3 bases to trimming and J lost 7 bases; unmatched junction nucleotides: 6. The CDR3 DNA reads as TGTGCCAGCTCACCGGACAGGGGAGGTGCTGGCTACACCTTC. This codes for CASSPDRGGAGYTF.

This clone was seen only a few times. The chain has TRBV2 and TRBJ2-7, with D uncertain. Looked up from germline, CDR1 is SNHLY and CDR2 is FYNNEI. CDR3 length: 14 amino acids. The V and J ends lost 5 bases and 0 bases respectively, with 11 bases between them. The CDR3 protein is CASSFQLSSYEQYF. CDR3 coding DNA: TGTGCCAGCAGTTTCCAACTCTCCTCCTACGAGCAGTACTTC.

The chain has TRBV15 and TRBJ2-2, with a possible D match to TRBD1 (6 bases). V lost 4 bases, J lost 4 bases, and 16 bases lay in between. Germline V lookup: CDR1 LNHNV, CDR2 YYDKDF (reference sequence). The CDR3 is 16 residues long. In DNA form, the CDR3 reads TGTGCCACCAGCATAGGGGGATGGAGGCCCACCGGGGAGCTGTTTTTT. This sequence encodes CATSIGGWRPTGELFF.

The CDR3 DNA reads as TGTGCCAGCAGCGTAAAGGGGCATCCGGGCTCTGAAGCTTTCTTT. Translation: CASSVKGHPGSEAFF. The gene calls are TRBV9 and TRBJ1-1, with D perhaps TRBD1 (5 bases). Between the trimmed V and J ends, which lost 1 base and 6 bases, there was a span of 16 bases. This CDR3 has 15 amino acids. CDR1 and CDR2 (germline): SGDLS, YYNGEE.

V gene TRBV21-1 combines with J gene TRBJ2-7; no DNA check was done on the table's D call, TRBD1. TRBV21-1 is shown as a pseudogene. CDR3 size: 14 residues. The CDR3 coding sequence is TGTGCCAGCATTCCTGACACTTCCTCCTACGAGCAGTACTTC. It translates to CASIPDTSSYEQYF.

The rearrangement joins TRBV28 to TRBJ1-2; a weak D match, TRBD1 (6 bases). The CDR3 covers 14 residues. From germline, CDR1 is MDHEN and CDR2 SYDVKM. Trimming left V 8 bases short and J 0 bases short, with 13 bases between. CDR3 amino acids: CASLSRGANYGYTF. Written as DNA, the CDR3 is TGTGCCAGCCTCTCCAGGGGCGCTAACTATGGCTACACCTTC.

The chain combines TRBV6-4 with TRBJ1-5, with 12 positions matching TRBD1. The germline CDR1 and CDR2 sequences are MRHNA and SNTAGT. The junction had 2 bases not matched to a gene; V was cut back by 9 bases and J by 5 bases. The CDR3 extends over 13 amino acids. Here the CDR3 reads CASRDRGHQPQHF. For the CDR3, the DNA is TGTGCCAGTAGGGACAGGGGGCATCAGCCCCAGCATTTT.